A selection of T cell receptor beta chains follows, all from one sample in a study of cytomegalovirus exposure and HLA in healthy donors. The repertoire was sequenced with immunoSEQ multiplex PCR; TCRdb's copy has only in-frame clones and lacks some. Seen here are some 100,000 clones, about three quarters observed once, and the top ten hold over 12%. The material sequenced was PBMCs. These receptors came from a male donor in good health and CMV-seropositive. Both conserved end residues are part of each CDR3.

j_call v_call cdr3_aa
TRBJ2-7 TRBV6-5 CASSYYTGGKGYEQYF
TRBJ2-7 TRBV30 CAWSPGWYEQYF
TRBJ2-7 TRBV2 CASSDRDRGTYEQYF
TRBJ1-5 TRBV18 CASSPRRTENQPQHF
TRBJ2-2 TRBV5-1 CASSGRQGGTGELFF
TRBJ1-5 TRBV5-6 CASSTGPGDQPQHF
TRBJ2-3 TRBV30 CAWTGQGAHKDTQYF
TRBJ1-2 TRBV9 CASSGLRRFNYGYTF
TRBJ2-1 TRBV5-1 CASNIVPRGANEQFF
TRBJ2-3 TRBV19 CASSKLAGSTDTQYF
TRBJ1-1 TRBV7-9 CASELVNTEAFF
TRBJ1-3 TRBV5-5 CASSGVWQGNGNTIYF
TRBJ2-3 TRBV5-1 CASSLEGGGAPDTQYF
TRBJ1-5 TRBV7-9 CASSLQGSNQPQHF
TRBJ2-5 TRBV7-7 CASSLGGTEQETQYF
TRBJ1-5 TRBV10-1 CASSEDRGQPQHF
TRBJ1-1 TRBV11-3 CASSLDLPARGTEAFF
TRBJ1-6 TRBV5-1 CASRLGTASNSPLHF
TRBJ2-7 TRBV5-6 CASSLGQGSYEQYF
TRBJ2-7 TRBV4-1 CASSQGGAAGGHEQYF
TRBJ2-7 TRBV19 CASSQQGAAYEQYF
TRBJ2-3 TRBV5-1 CASSPGLAGRTDTQYF
TRBJ2-7 TRBV2 CASSPLSGGAYEQYF
TRBJ2-5 TRBV30 CAWRLGGEETQYF
TRBJ1-5 TRBV7-2 CASSLESGQGQPQHF
TRBJ1-1 TRBV6-5 CASSYVVGTEAFF
TRBJ2-5 TRBV7-9 CASSLGGGSQETQYF
TRBJ2-1 TRBV29-1 CSVGGVPDEQFF
TRBJ1-2 TRBV19 CASSNTGGYTPLYGYTF
TRBJ2-5 TRBV2 CASSDEAVPLKTQYF
TRBJ2-5 TRBV5-6 CASSHQEGTVIQETQYF
TRBJ2-5 TRBV5-4 CASSLGGGGETQYF
TRBJ1-2 TRBV6-5 CASSYNPGTWNYGYTF
TRBJ2-7 TRBV5-6 CASSQSGTGSSYEQYF
TRBJ1-1 TRBV9 CASSVAAGKGTEAFF
TRBJ1-1 TRBV5-3 CARSPGGDRVGTEAFF
TRBJ2-7 TRBV10-3 CAISEGQDSYEQYF
TRBJ1-4 TRBV11-2 CASSAGTGRGATNEKLFF
TRBJ2-2 TRBV4-3 CASSLRLAGDGNTGELFF
TRBJ2-3 TRBV7-2 CASSLVVGGGPDTQYF
TRBJ1-5 TRBV5-5 CASSWALDAPQHF
TRBJ1-5 TRBV4-3 CASSQDTNQPQHF
TRBJ2-7 TRBV6-1 CASREPGQGTREQYF
TRBJ1-1 TRBV18 CASSPHRGREAFF
TRBJ1-1 TRBV5-1 CASSRTQGNTEAFF
TRBJ1-4 TRBV4-3 CASSQHLATGGEKLFF
TRBJ1-1 TRBV27 CASSSRGGGFILPAFF
TRBJ1-3 TRBV28 CASRQPQGHGTIYF
TRBJ2-3 TRBV30 CAWTRGQRASTDTQYF
TRBJ1-6 TRBV6-5 CASTGGGYNSPLHF
TRBJ2-5 TRBV28 CASSSLRDRVEETQYF
TRBJ1-1 TRBV27 CASSLRRVNTEAFF
TRBJ1-3 TRBV30 CAWTATVSGNTIYF
TRBJ1-4 TRBV5-1 CASSLGQGADNEKLFF
TRBJ2-3 TRBV14 CASSPSGVKDTQYF
TRBJ2-5 TRBV6-1 CASSATGGGEAQYF
TRBJ1-2 TRBV25-1 CASSGTGGFWYGYTF
TRBJ2-7 TRBV15 CATSRDLRVYEQYF
TRBJ1-2 TRBV6-1 CASSVGTFRGYTF